The next 2 T cell receptor beta chains were all read from a single sample in a study of control samples from healthy donors and cancer patients. The protocol was immunoSEQ multiplex PCR, while the TCRdb copy is restricted to in-frame clones and leaves out a portion. The profile shows over 150,000 clones, around 87% of them singletons. Sequencing used blood. Receptors were obtained from a woman in her fifties or sixties in good health.

This chain connects TRBV12-3 or TRBV12-4 to TRBJ1-2; no clear D. This CDR3 contains 12 residues. V was cut by 2 bases and J by 8 bases, with 9 bases left in between. CDR3 sequence reads: CASSLSPAGYTF. In nucleotides, the CDR3 is TGTGCCAGCAGTTTAAGTCCCGCCGGCTACACCTTC.

The chain combines TRBV20-1 with TRBJ1-1; D remains ambiguous. Germline CDR1 and CDR2: DFQATT and SNEGSKA (reference sequence). V lost 4 bases and J 6 bases, leaving 6 bases between the germline ends. The CDR3 sequence is 10 residues long. The CDR3, as DNA: TGCAGTGCTACTCATGCTGAAGCTTTCTTT. Residues: CSATHAEAFF.